Listed here are 2 T cell receptor beta chains from one sample, sequenced in a study of OX40 agonist ivuxolimab in advanced cancers. Sequencing was performed with immunoSEQ multiplex PCR; in TCRdb, only in-frame clones are kept and a portion is missing. The sample comprises 70,000 to 95,000 clones, 84% of which are singletons, and 6% to 8% rests with the top ten. Sequences were derived from CD4+ or CD8+ T cells sorted from blood, sampled in a trial of the OX40 agonist ivuxolimab. All receptors come from an adult with an advanced solid tumor such as melanoma, head and neck, liver or kidney cancer.

The CDR3 DNA sequence: TGTGCCAGCAGCTTAGGTGGGGTCCGCACAGATACGCAGTATTTT. Amino acid sequence: CASSLGGVRTDTQYF. The chain links TRBV7-2 to TRBJ2-3; D gene ambiguous. Trimming took off 1 base at V and 1 base at J, with 9 bases between the two ends. The CDR3 covers 15 residues. Germline CDR1 SGHTA, CDR2 FQGNSA.

The chain carries TRBV4-2 and TRBJ1-6; D ambiguous. Between the trimmed V and J ends, which lost 1 base and 7 bases, there was a span of 11 bases. The CDR3 consists of 15 residues. Germline CDR1 reads LGHNA; CDR2 reads YNFKEQ. The CDR3 sequence is CASSQGVGANSPLHF. CDR3 bases: TGTGCCAGCAGCCAAGGCGTAGGAGCAAATTCACCCCTCCACTTT.